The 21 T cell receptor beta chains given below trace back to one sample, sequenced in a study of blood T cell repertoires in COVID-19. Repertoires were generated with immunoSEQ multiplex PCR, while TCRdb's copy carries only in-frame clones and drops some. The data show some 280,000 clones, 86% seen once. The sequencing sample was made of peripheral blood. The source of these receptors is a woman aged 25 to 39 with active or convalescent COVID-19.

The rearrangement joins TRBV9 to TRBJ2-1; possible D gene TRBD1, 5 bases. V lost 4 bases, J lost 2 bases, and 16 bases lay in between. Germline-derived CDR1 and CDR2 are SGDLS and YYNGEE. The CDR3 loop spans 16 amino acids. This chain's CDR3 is CASSPSSGSAYNEQFF. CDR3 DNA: TGTGCCAGCAGCCCCTCGTCAGGGTCAGCCTACAATGAGCAGTTCTTC.

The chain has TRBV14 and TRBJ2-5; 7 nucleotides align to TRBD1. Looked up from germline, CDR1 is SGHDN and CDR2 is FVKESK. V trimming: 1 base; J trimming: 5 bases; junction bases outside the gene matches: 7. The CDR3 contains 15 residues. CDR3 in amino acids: CASSQVRQGVETQYF. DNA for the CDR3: TGTGCCAGCAGCCAAGTTCGTCAGGGGGTTGAGACCCAGTACTTC.

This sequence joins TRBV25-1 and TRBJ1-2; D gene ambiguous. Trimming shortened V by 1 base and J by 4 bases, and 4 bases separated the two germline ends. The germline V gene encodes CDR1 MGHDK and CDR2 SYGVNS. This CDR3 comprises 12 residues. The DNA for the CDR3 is TGTGCCAGCAGTGAATCGGGCTATGGCTACACCTTC. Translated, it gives CASSESGYGYTF.

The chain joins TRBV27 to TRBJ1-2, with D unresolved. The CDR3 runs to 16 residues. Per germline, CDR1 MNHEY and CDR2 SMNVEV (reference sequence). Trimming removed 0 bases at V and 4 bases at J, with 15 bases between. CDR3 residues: CASSLSGPRELYGYTF. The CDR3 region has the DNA TGTGCCAGCAGTTTATCCGGGCCGAGGGAACTCTATGGCTACACCTTC.

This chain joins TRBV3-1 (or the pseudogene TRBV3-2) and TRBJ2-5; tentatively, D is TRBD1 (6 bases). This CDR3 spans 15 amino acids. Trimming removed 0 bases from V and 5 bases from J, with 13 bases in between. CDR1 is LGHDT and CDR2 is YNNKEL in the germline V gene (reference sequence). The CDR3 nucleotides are TGTGCCAGCAGCCAAGATGGGGTGAGGGGGGAGACCCAGTACTTC. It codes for CASSQDGVRGETQYF.

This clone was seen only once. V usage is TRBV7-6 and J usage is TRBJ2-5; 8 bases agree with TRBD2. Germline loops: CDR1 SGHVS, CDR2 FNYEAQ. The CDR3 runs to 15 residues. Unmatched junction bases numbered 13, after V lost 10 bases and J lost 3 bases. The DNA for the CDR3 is TGTGCCAACCTTCGGGGGGGCTGGGGAAAAGAGACCCAGTACTTC. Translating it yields CANLRGGWGKETQYF.

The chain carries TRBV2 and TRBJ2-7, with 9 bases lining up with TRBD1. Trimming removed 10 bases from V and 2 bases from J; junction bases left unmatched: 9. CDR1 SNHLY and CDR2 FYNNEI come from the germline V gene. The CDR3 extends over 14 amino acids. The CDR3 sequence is CATQGADNPYEQYF. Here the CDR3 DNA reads TGTGCCACACAGGGGGCGGATAACCCCTACGAGCAGTACTTC. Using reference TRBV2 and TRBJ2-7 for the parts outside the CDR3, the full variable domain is EPEVTQTPSHQVTQMGQEVILRCVPISNHLYFYWYRQILGQKVEFLVSFYNNEISEKSEIFDDQFSVERPDGSNFTLKIRSTKLEDSAMYFCATQGADNPYEQYFGPGTRLTVT.

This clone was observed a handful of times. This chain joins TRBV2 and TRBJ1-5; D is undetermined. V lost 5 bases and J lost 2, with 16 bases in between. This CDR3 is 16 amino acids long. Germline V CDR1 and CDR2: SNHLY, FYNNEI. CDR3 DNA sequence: TGTGCCAGCAGTCCATACTTAAACGGAGGCAATCAGCCCCAGCATTTT. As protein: CASSPYLNGGNQPQHF.

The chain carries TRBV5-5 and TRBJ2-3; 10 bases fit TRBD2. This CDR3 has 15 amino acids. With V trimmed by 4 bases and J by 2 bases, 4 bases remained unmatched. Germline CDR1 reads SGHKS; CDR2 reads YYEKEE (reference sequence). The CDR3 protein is CASSQGLADTDTQYF. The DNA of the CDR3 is TGTGCCAGCAGCCAAGGACTAGCGGACACAGATACGCAGTATTTT. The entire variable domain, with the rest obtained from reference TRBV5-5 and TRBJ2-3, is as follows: DAGVTQSPTHLIKTRGQQVTLRCSPISGHKSVSWYQQVLGQGPQFIFQYYEKEERGRGNFPDRFSARQFPNYSSELNVNALLLGDSALYLCASSQGLADTDTQYFGPGTRLTVL.

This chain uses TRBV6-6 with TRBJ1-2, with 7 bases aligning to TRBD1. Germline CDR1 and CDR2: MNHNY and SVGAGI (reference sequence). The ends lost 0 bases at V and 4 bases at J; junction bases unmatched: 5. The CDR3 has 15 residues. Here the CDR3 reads CASSYSSGTVYGYTF. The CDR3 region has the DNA TGTGCCAGCAGTTACTCGAGTGGGACAGTCTATGGCTACACCTTC.

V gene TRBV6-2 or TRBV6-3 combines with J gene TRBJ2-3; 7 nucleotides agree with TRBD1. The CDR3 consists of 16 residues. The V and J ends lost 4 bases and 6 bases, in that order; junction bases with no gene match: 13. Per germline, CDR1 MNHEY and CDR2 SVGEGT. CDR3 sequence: CASSSPTGLLLDTQYF. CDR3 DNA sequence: TGTGCCAGCAGTTCCCCGACAGGGCTCCTCCTCGATACGCAGTATTTT.

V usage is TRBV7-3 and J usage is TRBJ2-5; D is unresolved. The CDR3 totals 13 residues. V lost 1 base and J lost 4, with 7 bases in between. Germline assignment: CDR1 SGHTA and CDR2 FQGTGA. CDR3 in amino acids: CASSLITGETQYF. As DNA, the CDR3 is TGTGCCAGCAGCTTAATCACGGGAGAGACCCAGTACTTC.

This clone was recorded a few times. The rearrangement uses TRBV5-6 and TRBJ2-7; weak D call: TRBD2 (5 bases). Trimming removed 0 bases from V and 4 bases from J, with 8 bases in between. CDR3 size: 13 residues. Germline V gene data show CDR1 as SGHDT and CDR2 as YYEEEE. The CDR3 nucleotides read TGTGCCAGCAGCTTGGATAGGAGGTACGAGCAGTACTTC. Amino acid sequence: CASSLDRRYEQYF.

This CDR3 is CASSRGLGLKQYF. The CDR3 DNA reads as TGTGCCAGCAGTCGGGGACTGGGGTTAAAGCAGTACTTC. The J gene is TRBJ2-7, the V gene TRBV28; a possible D gene is TRBD2 (6 bases). In germline, CDR1 is MDHEN, CDR2 SYDVKM. The CDR3 spans 13 residues. V dropped 5 bases and J dropped 8 bases, with 16 bases sitting between them.

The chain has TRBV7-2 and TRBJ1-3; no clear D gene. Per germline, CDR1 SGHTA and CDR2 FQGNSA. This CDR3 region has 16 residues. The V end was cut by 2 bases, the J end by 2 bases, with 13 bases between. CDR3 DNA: TGTGCCAGCAGCTTAAGTGCGGTCTTGGCTGGAAACACCATATATTTT. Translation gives CASSLSAVLAGNTIYF.

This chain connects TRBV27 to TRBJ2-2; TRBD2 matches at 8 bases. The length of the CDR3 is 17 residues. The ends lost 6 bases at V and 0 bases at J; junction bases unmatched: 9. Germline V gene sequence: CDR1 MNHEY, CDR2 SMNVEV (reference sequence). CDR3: CASSLRGGYANTGELFF. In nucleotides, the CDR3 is TGTGCCAGCAGCCTCCGGGGGGGTTACGCGAACACCGGGGAGCTGTTTTTT.

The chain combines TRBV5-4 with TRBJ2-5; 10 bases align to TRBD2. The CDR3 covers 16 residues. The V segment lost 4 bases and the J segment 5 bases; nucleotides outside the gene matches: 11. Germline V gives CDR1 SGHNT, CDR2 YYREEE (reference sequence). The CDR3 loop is CASSPRTASGGETQYF. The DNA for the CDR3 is TGTGCCAGCAGCCCCCGAACGGCTAGCGGGGGCGAGACCCAGTACTTC.

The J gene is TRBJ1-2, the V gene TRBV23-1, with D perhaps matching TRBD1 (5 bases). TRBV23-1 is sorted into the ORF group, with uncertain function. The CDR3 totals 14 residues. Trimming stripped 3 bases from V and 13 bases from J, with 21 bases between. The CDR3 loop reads CASSHPWGRIGCTF. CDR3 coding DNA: TGCGCCAGCAGTCACCCATGGGGCAGGATCGGTTGCACCTTC.

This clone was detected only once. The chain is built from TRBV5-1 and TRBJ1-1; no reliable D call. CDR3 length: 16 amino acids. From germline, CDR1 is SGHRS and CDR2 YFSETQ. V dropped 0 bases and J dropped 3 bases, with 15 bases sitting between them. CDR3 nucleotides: TGCGCCAGCAGCTTGGTCGCGAGCGGCGGGGACACTGAAGCTTTCTTT. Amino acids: CASSLVASGGDTEAFF. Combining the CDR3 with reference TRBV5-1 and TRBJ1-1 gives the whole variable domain KAGVTQTPRYLIKTRGQQVTLSCSPISGHRSVSWYQQTPGQGLQFLFEYFSETQRNKGNFPGRFSGRQFSNSRSEMNVSTLELGDSALYLCASSLVASGGDTEAFFGQGTRLTVV.

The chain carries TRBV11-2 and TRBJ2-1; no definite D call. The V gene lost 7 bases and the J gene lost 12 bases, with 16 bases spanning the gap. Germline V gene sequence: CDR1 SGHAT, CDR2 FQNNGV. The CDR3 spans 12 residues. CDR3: CASTEISQRQFF. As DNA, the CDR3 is TGTGCCAGCACCGAAATCAGTCAACGGCAGTTCTTC. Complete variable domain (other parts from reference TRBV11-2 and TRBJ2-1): EAGVAQSPRYKIIEKRQSVAFWCNPISGHATLYWYQQILGQGPKLLIQFQNNGVVDDSQLPKDRFSAERLKGVDSTLKIQPAKLEDSAVYLCASTEISQRQFFGPGTRLTVL.

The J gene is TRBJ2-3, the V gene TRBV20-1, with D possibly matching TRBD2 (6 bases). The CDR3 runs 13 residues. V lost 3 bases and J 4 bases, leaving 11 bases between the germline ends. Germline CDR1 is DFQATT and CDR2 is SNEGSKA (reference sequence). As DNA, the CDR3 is TGCAGTGCTAGTCTACTAGCTGCAGATACGCAGTATTTT. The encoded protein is CSASLLAADTQYF.